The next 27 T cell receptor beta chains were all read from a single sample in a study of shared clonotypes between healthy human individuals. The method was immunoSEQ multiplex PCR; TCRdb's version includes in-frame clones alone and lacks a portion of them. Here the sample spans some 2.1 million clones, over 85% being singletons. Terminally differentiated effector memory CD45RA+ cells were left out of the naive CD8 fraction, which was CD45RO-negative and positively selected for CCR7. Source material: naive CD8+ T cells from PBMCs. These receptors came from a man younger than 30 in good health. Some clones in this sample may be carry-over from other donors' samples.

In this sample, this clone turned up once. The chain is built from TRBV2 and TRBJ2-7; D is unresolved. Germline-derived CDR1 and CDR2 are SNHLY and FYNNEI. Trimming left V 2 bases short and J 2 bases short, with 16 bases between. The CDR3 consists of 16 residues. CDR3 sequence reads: CASSEIGEVSTYEQYF. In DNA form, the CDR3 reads TGTGCCAGCAGTGAAATTGGAGAGGTTTCTACCTACGAGCAGTACTTC.

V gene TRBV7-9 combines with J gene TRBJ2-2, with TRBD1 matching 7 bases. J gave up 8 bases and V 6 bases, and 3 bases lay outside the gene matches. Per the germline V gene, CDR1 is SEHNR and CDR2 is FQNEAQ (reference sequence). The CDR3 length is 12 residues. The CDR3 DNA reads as TGTGCCAGCAGTTACAGGGGTGGGGAGCTGTTTTTT. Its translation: CASSYRGGELFF.

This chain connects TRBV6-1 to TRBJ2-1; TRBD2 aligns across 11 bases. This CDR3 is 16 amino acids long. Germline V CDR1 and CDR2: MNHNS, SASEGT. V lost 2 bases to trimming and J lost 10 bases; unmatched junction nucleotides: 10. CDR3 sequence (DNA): TGTGCCAGCAGTGAACCCCTAGCGGGAGGCAGTTGGGAGCAGTTCTTC. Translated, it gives CASSEPLAGGSWEQFF.

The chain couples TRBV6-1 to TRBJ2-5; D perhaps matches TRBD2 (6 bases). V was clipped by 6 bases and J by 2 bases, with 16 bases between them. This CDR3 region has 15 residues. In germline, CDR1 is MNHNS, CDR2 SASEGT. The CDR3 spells CASSLDTSRQETQYF. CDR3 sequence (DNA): TGTGCCAGCAGCCTTGATACTAGCAGACAAGAGACCCAGTACTTC.

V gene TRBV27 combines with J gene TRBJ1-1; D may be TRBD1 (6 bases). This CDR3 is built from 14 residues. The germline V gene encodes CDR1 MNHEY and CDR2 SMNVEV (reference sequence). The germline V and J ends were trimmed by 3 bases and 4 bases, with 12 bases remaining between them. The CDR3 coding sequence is TGTGCCAGCAGTTTCGGGGGGGCGGCCACTGAAGCTTTCTTT. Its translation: CASSFGGAATEAFF.

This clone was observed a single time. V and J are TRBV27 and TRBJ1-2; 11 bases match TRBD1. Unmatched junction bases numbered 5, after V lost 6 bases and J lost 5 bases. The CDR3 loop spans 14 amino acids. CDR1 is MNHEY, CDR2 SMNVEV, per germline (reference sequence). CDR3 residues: CASSQGDRGYGYTF. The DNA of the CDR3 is TGTGCCAGCAGCCAGGGGGACAGGGGGTATGGCTACACCTTC.

This CDR3 is CASSNLTILPYSYTF. The DNA of the CDR3 is TGTGCCAGCAGCAACTTAACAATCTTACCTTACAGCTACACCTTC. The chain carries TRBV28 and TRBJ1-2; D is unresolved. CDR1 and CDR2 from the germline V gene are MDHEN and SYDVKM. V was cut by 6 bases and J by 9 bases, with 23 bases left in between. The CDR3 sequence is 15 residues long.

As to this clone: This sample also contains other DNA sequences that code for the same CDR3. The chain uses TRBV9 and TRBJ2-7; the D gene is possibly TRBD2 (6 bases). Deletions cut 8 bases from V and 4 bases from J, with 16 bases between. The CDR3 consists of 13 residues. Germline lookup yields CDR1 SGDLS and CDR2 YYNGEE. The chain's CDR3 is CASSSGGVYEQYF. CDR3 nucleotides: TGTGCCAGTAGTAGCGGAGGAGTTTACGAGCAGTACTTC. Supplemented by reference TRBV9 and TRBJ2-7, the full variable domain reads DSGVTQTPKHLITATGQRVTLRCSPRSGDLSVYWYQQSLDQGLQFLIQYYNGEERAKGNILERFSAQQFPDLHSELNLSSLELGDSALYFCASSSGGVYEQYFGPGTRLTVT.

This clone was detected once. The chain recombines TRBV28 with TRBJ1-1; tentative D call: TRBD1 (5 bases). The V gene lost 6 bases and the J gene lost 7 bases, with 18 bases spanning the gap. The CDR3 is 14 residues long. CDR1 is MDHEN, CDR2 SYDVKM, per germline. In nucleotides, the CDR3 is TGTGCCAGCAGGTCAACTGGGGCCGCGGGTGAAGCTTTCTTT. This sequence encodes CASRSTGAAGEAFF.

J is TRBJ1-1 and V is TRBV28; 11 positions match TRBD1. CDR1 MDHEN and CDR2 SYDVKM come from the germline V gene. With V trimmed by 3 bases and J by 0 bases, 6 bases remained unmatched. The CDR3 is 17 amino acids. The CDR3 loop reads CASSLTGQGALNTEAFF. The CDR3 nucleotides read TGTGCCAGCAGTTTGACAGGACAGGGGGCCTTGAACACTGAAGCTTTCTTT.

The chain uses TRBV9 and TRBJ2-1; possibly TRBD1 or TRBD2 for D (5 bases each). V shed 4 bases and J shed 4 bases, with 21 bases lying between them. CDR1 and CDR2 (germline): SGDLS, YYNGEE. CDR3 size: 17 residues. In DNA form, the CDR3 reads TGTGCCAGCAGCTCACAGATTGGGGGATCGAAGTACAATGAGCAGTTCTTC. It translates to CASSSQIGGSKYNEQFF.

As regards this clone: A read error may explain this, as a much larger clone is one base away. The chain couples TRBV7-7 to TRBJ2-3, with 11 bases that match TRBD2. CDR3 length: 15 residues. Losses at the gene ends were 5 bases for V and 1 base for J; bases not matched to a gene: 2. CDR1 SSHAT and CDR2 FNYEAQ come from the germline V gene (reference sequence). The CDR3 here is CASSPLAGGTDTQYF. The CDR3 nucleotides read TGTGCCAGCAGCCCACTAGCGGGAGGCACAGATACGCAGTATTTT.

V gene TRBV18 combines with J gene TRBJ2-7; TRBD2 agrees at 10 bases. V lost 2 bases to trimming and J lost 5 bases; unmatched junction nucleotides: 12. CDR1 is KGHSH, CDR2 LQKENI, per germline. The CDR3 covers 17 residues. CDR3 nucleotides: TGTGCCAGCTCACCAGGCCCAGCGGGAGGGCTTCTTGACGAGCAGTACTTC. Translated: CASSPGPAGGLLDEQYF.

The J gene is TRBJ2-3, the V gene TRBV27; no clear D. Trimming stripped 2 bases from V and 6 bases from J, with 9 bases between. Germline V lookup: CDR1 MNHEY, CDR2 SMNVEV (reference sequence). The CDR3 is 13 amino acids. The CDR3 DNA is TGTGCCAGCAGTTTAGGCGTTTGGGATACGCAGTATTTT. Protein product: CASSLGVWDTQYF.

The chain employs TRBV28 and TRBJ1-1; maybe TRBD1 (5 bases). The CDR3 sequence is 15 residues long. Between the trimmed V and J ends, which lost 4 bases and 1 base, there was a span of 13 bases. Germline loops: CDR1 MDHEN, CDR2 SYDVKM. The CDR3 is CASSSRSQGNTEAFF. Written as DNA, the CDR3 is TGTGCCAGCAGTTCTAGGTCTCAGGGGAACACTGAAGCTTTCTTT. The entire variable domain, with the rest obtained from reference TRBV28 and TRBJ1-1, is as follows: DVKVTQSSRYLVKRTGEKVFLECVQDMDHENMFWYRQDPGLGLRLIYFSYDVKMKEKGDIPEGYSVSREKKERFSLILESASTNQTSMYLCASSSRSQGNTEAFFGQGTRLTVV.

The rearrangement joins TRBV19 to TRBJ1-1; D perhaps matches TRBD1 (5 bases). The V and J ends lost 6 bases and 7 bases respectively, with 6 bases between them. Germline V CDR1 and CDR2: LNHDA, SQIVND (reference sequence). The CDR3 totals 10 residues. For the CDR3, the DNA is TGTGCCAGTAGGACAGATGAAGCTTTCTTT. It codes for CASRTDEAFF.

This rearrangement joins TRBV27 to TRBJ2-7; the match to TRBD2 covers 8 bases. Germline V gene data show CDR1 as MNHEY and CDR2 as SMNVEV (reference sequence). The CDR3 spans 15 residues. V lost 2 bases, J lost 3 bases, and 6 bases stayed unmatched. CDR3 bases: TGTGCCAGCAGTTTACTTATTGGGACTAGCTACGAGCAGTACTTC. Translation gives CASSLLIGTSYEQYF.

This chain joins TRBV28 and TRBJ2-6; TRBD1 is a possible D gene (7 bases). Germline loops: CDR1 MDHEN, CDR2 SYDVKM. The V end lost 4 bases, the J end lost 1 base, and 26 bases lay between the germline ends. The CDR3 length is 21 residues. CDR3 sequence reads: CASSSPHLLTGEESGANVLTF. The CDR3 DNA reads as TGTGCCAGCAGTTCCCCCCATCTTCTTACAGGGGAGGAATCTGGGGCCAACGTCCTGACTTTC.

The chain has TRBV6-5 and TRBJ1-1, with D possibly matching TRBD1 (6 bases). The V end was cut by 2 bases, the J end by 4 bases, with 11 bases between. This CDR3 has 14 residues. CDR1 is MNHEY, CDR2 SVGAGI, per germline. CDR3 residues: CASSYGWGATEAFF. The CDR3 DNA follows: TGTGCCAGCAGTTACGGGTGGGGGGCCACTGAAGCTTTCTTT.

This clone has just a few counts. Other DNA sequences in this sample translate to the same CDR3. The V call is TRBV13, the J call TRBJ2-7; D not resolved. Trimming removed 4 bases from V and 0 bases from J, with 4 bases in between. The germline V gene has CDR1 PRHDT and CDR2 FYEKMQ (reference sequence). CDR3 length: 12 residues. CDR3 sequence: CASSSSSYEQYF. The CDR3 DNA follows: TGTGCCAGCAGCTCGAGCTCCTACGAGCAGTACTTC.

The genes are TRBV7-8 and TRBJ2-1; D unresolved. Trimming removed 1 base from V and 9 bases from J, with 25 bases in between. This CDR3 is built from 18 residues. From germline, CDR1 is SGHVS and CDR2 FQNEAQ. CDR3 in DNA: TGTGCCAGCAGCTTAGAATTGGGTGGGTTCTCCTCACCCGGTGAGCAGTTCTTC. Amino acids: CASSLELGGFSSPGEQFF.

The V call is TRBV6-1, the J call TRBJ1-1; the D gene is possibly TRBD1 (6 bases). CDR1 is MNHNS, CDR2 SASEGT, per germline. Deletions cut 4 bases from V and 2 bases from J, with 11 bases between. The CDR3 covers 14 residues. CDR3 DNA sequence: TGTGCCAGCAGTGTCAACAGGGTCAACACTGAAGCTTTCTTT. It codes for CASSVNRVNTEAFF.

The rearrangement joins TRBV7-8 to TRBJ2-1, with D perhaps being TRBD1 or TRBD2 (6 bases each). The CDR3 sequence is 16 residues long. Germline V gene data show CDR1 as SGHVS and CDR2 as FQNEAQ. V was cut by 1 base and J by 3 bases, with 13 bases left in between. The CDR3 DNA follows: TGTGCCAGCAGCTTAGAATTCGGGGGACACTACAATGAGCAGTTCTTC. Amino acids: CASSLEFGGHYNEQFF.

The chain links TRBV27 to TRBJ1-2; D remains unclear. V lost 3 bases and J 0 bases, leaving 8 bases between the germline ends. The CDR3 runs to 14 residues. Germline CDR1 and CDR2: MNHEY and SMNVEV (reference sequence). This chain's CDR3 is CASSFGETNYGYTF. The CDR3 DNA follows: TGTGCCAGCAGTTTTGGGGAGACTAACTATGGCTACACCTTC.

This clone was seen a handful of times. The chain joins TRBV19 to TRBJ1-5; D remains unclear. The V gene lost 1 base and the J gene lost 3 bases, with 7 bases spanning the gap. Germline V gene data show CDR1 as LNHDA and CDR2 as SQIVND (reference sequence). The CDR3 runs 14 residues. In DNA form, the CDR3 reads TGTGCCAGTAGTATAGGGCCGATCAATCAGCCCCAGCATTTT. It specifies CASSIGPINQPQHF.

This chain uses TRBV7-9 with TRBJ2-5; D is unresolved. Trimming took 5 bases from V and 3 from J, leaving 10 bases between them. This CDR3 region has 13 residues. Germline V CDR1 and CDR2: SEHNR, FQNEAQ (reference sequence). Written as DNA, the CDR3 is TGTGCCAGCAGCCCTACAGTGGAAGAGACCCAGTACTTC. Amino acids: CASSPTVEETQYF.

As DNA, the CDR3 is TGTGCCAGTAGTACATCCGGGTCAAATACGGGGGAGCAGTACTTC. Translating gives CASSTSGSNTGEQYF. The genes are TRBV19 and TRBJ2-7, with D perhaps TRBD2 (5 bases). The CDR3 runs 15 residues. From germline, CDR1 is LNHDA and CDR2 SQIVND (reference sequence). The V end lost 4 bases, the J end lost 7 bases, and 20 bases lay between the germline ends.